One and the same sample provided the 10 T cell receptor beta chains below, sequenced in a study of response to subunit inactivated influenza vaccine (dated by TCRdb to the late 2010s). Libraries were built with RT-PCR. TCRdb names Illumina HiSeq 2500 as the instrument used. TCRdb reworked the public reads: Q25 trimming with fastp, MiXCR clone assembly, productive beta chains retained. Rows merge per CDR3 protein into single entries with the most common DNA and genes. The sample yields around 600,000 distinct CDR3 sequences; approximately 10% were counted once. The ten top clones hold 8% to 13% of the sample. The same sample was also used in a study of T cells expressing NK-cell markers. Taken from the second paper: The TCR beta cDNA libraries were made using 5'RACE template switching, a step that added both a universal primer site and unique molecular identifiers.

The material was PBMCs from blood, obtained on the day of vaccination. The source is a man over 45 who received an inactivated influenza vaccine. Donor details come from another sample of the same person, matched by shared clones.

Only a few counts were recorded for this clonotype. The chain links TRBV5-1 to TRBJ1-2, with 7 bases that match TRBD1. V was pared by 4 bases and J by 4 bases, with 10 bases of the junction left unmatched. Germline values: CDR1 SGHRS, CDR2 YFSETQ. This CDR3 has 15 residues. The CDR3 DNA sequence: TGCGCCAGCAGCCCGGAAGTGACAGGGATCTATGGCTACACCTTC. Translating gives CASSPEVTGIYGYTF.

The chain has TRBV12-3 or TRBV12-4 and TRBJ2-3, with 10 bases aligning to TRBD2. The V and J ends lost 10 bases and 1 base, in that order; junction bases with no gene match: 20. The CDR3 is 19 residues long. The chain's CDR3 is CAICFFPSGRRDRTDTQYF. Here the CDR3 DNA reads TGTGCCATCTGTTTTTTTCCTAGCGGGAGACGGGATCGCACAGATACGCAGTATTTT.

This chain links TRBV2 with TRBJ2-2; 11 bases line up with TRBD2. The germline CDR1 and CDR2 sequences are SNHLY and FYNNEI. J was trimmed by 5 bases and V by 4 bases; bases with no gene match: 3. The CDR3 spans 15 residues. Here the CDR3 DNA reads TGTGCCAGCAGTGTCGGGACTAGCGGAACCGGGGAGCTGTTTTTT. It codes for CASSVGTSGTGELFF. Looking up the rest from reference TRBV2 and TRBJ2-2 gives the full variable domain: EPEVTQTPSHQVTQMGQEVILRCVPISNHLYFYWYRQILGQKVEFLVSFYNNEISEKSEIFDDQFSVERPDGSNFTLKIRSTKLEDSAMYFCASSVGTSGTGELFFGEGSRLTVL.

CDR3 protein: CSAHAGLETQYF. In DNA form, the CDR3 reads TGCAGTGCCCACGCAGGGTTGGAGACCCAGTACTTC. The rearrangement links TRBV20-1 to TRBJ2-5, with D possibly matching TRBD1 (5 bases). Germline V gene lookup returns CDR1 DFQATT and CDR2 SNEGSKA (reference sequence). V was clipped by 6 bases and J by 5 bases, with 13 bases between them. CDR3 length: 12 residues.

This clonotype was counted between two and nine times. This chain uses TRBV5-1 with TRBJ2-3, with TRBD2 as a possible D gene (6 bases). Germline V CDR1 and CDR2: SGHRS, YFSETQ. V shed 6 bases and J shed 2 bases, with 13 bases lying between them. The CDR3 length is 14 residues. CDR3 residues: CASTTGGLTDTQYF. The CDR3 bases are TGCGCCAGCACTACCGGGGGACTCACAGATACGCAGTATTTT.

This clonotype was detected many times. The chain is built from TRBV7-8 and TRBJ1-1, with TRBD1 matching over 7 bases. Germline CDR1 is SGHVS and CDR2 is FQNEAQ. Unmatched junction bases numbered 4, after V lost 4 bases and J lost 5 bases. This CDR3 comprises 13 residues. The CDR3 bases are TGTGCCAGCAGCTCCCCAGGGGGAACTGAAGCTTTCTTT. It codes for CASSSPGGTEAFF.

This rearrangement joins TRBV20-1 to TRBJ2-2; no clear D. Trimming left V 3 bases short and J 1 base short, with 12 bases between. Germline V CDR1 and CDR2: DFQATT, SNEGSKA (reference sequence). The CDR3 contains 15 residues. DNA of the CDR3: TGCAGTGCTAGGATGGTGTATCTGAACACCGGGGAGCTGTTTTTT. Protein product: CSARMVYLNTGELFF.

This clonotype was seen repeatedly, ten times or more. The J gene is TRBJ2-1, the V gene TRBV12-3 or TRBV12-4; 13 nucleotides align to TRBD2. V lost 5 bases to trimming and J lost 5 bases; unmatched junction nucleotides: 6. CDR3 length equals 16 residues. For the CDR3, the DNA is TGTGCCAGCAGTGCGCGACTAGCGGGGGGACACAATGAGCAGTTCTTC. Amino acid sequence: CASSARLAGGHNEQFF.

This clonotype has ten or more counts. CDR3 in amino acids: CASSLVAAPDTQYF. In DNA, the CDR3 is TGTGCCAGCAGCTTAGTGGCCGCGCCGGATACGCAGTATTTT. The rearrangement links TRBV11-1 to TRBJ2-3; the D is unclear. This CDR3 spans 14 amino acids. Trimming cost V 1 base and J 6 bases, with 11 bases left between them. CDR1 and CDR2 from the germline V gene are SGHAT and FQDESV (reference sequence).

This clonotype was counted between two and nine times. V is TRBV6-5 and J is TRBJ2-2; perhaps TRBD1 as D (6 bases). The CDR3 totals 17 residues. The germline gives CDR1 MNHEY, CDR2 SVGAGI. Between the trimmed V and J ends, which lost 3 bases and 7 bases, there was a span of 21 bases. The CDR3 sequence is CASSYNVPTGVGGELFF. The CDR3 DNA sequence: TGTGCCAGCAGTTATAACGTGCCGACAGGAGTAGGCGGGGAGCTGTTTTTT.